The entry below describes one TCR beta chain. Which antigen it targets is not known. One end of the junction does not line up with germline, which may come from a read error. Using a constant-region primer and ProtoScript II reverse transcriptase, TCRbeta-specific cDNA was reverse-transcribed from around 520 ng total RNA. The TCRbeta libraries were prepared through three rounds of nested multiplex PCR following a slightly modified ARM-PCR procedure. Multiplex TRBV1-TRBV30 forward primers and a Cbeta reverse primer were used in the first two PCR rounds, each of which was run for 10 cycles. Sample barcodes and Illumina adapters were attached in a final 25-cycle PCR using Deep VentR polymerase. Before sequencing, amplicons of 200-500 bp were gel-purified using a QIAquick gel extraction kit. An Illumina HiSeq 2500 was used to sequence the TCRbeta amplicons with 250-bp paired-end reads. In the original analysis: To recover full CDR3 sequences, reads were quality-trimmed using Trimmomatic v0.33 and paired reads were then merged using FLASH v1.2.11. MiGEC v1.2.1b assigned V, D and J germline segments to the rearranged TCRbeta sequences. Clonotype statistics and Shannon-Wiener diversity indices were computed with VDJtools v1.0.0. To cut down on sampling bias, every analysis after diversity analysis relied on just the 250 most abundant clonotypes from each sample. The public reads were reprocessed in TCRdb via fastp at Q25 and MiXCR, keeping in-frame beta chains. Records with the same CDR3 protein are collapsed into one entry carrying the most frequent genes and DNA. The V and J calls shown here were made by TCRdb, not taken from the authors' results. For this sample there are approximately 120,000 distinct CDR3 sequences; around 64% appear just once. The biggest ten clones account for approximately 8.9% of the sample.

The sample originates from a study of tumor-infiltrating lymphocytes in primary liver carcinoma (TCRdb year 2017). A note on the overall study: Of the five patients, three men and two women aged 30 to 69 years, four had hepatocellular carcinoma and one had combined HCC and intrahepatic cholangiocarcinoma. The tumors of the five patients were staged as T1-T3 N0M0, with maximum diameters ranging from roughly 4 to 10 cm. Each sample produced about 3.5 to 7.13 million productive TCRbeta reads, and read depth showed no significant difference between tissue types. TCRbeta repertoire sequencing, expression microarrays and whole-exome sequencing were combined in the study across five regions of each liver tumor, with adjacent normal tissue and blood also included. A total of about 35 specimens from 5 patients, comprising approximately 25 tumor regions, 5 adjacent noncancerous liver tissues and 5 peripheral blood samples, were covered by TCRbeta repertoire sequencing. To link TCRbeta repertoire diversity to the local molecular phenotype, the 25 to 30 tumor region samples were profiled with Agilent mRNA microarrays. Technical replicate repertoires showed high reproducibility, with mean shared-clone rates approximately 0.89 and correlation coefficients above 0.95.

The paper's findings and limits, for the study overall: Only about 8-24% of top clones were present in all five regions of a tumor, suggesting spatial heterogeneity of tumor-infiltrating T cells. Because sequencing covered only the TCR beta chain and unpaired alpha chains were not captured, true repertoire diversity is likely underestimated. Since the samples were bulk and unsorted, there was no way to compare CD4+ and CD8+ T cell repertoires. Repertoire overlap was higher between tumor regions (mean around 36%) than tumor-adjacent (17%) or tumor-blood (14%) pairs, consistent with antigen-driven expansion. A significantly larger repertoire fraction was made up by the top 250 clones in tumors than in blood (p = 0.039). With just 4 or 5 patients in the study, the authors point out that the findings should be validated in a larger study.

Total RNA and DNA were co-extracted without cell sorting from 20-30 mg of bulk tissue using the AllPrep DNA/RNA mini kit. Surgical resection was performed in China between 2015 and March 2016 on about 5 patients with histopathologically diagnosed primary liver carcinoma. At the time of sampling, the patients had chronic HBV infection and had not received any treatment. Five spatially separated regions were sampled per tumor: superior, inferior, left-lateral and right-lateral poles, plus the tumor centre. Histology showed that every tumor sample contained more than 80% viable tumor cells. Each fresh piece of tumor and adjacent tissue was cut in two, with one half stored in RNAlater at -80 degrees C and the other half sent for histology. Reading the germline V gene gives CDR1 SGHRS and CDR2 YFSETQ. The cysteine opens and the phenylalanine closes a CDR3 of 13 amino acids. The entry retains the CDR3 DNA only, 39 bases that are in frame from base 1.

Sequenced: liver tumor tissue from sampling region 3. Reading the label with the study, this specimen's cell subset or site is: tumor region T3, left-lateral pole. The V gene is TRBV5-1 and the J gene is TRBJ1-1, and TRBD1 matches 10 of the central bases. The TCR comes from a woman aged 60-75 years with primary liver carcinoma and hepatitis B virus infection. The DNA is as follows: TGCGCCAGGAGCCTGGACAGGGGGACTGAAGCCTTCTTT. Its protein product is CARSLDRGTEAFF.